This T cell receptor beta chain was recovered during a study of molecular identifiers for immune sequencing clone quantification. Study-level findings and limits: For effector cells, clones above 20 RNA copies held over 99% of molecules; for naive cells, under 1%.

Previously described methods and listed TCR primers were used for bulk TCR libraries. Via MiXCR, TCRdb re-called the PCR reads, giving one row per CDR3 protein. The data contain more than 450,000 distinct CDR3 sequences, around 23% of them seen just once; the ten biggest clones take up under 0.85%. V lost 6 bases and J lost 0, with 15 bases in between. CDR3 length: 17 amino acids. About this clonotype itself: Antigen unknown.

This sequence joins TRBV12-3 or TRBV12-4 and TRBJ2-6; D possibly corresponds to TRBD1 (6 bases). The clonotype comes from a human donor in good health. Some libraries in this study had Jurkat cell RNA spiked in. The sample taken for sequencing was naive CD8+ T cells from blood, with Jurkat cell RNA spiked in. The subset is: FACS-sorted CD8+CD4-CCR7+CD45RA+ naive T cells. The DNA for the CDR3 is TGTGCCAGCAGAAGACTGGACAGAACCTCTGGGGCCAACGTCCTGACTTTC. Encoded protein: CASRRLDRTSGANVLTF.